Each of the 20 T cell receptor beta chains below was sequenced from the same sample in a study of T cell responses to AZD1222 COVID-19 vaccine. Data came from immunoSEQ multiplex PCR; TCRdb stores just in-frame clones and leaves some out. In the table there are approximately 190,000 clones, approximately 91% of which are singletons. Sequences were derived from peripheral blood, sampled on day 0 of AZD1222 vaccination. These receptors all stem from an adult in good health.

The chain couples TRBV27 to TRBJ1-4; the match to TRBD1 covers 8 bases. The trim removed 0 bases at V and 7 bases at J, leaving 7 bases unmatched. Germline CDR1 reads MNHEY; CDR2 reads SMNVEV (reference sequence). CDR3 size: 16 residues. CDR3 in DNA: TGTGCCAGCAGTTTATCGCCGACAGGGGTCAGTGAAAAACTGTTTTTT. It is translated as CASSLSPTGVSEKLFF.

The chain recombines TRBV11-2 with TRBJ2-1, with D maybe TRBD1 (6 bases). The CDR3 is 16 residues long. The V end was cut by 1 base, the J end by 5 bases, with 15 bases between. Germline V CDR1 and CDR2: SGHAT, FQNNGV. The DNA for the CDR3 is TGTGCCAGCAGCTTAGTCGGGGCAGGGGCGGACAATGAGCAGTTCTTC. Residues: CASSLVGAGADNEQFF.

With regard to this clone: Germline and junction disagree at one end, which may indicate a read error. J is TRBJ1-2 and V is TRBV15; tentatively, D is TRBD1 (6 bases). In germline, CDR1 is LNHNV, CDR2 YYDKDF (reference sequence). This CDR3 contains 13 residues. CDR3: CATSRDSVTGGSF. In nucleotides, the CDR3 is TGTGCCACCAGCAGAGATTCAGTGACAGGAGGCTCCTTC.

The J gene is TRBJ2-1, the V gene TRBV2; unclear D gene. The V end lost 8 bases, the J end lost 2 bases, and 13 bases lay between the germline ends. The CDR3 contains 14 residues. Germline V CDR1 and CDR2: SNHLY, FYNNEI. The CDR3, as DNA: TGTGCCAGCCATCCGCCCCTCACCTACAATGAGCAGTTCTTC. This gives the protein CASHPPLTYNEQFF. The full variable domain, with the rest looked up from reference TRBV2 and TRBJ2-1, is EPEVTQTPSHQVTQMGQEVILRCVPISNHLYFYWYRQILGQKVEFLVSFYNNEISEKSEIFDDQFSVERPDGSNFTLKIRSTKLEDSAMYFCASHPPLTYNEQFFGPGTRLTVL.

The rearrangement joins TRBV6-6 to TRBJ1-4, with D perhaps TRBD1 (6 bases). The CDR3 has 16 residues. Per germline, CDR1 MNHNY and CDR2 SVGAGI (reference sequence). The V gene lost 0 bases and the J gene lost 8 bases, with 16 bases spanning the gap. This chain's CDR3 is CASSYSSRGAGEKLFF. The CDR3 coding sequence is TGTGCCAGCAGTTACTCGAGTAGGGGGGCTGGGGAAAAACTGTTTTTT.

The rearrangement joins TRBV6-5 to TRBJ2-7; D gene uncertain. V lost 4 bases and J lost 2, with 6 bases in between. Germline V CDR1 and CDR2: MNHEY, SVGAGI. This CDR3 contains 12 residues. CDR3 in amino acids: CASSSATYEQYF. The CDR3, as DNA: TGTGCCAGCAGTTCGGCAACCTACGAGCAGTACTTC.

This chain connects TRBV4-3 to TRBJ2-5; 9 bases agree with TRBD1. V dropped 0 bases and J dropped 6; count of bases not matched to a gene: 8. Germline lookup yields CDR1 LGHNA and CDR2 YSLEER. This CDR3 has 16 residues. The CDR3 reads CASSQEGVGQGKTQYF. DNA for the CDR3: TGCGCCAGCAGCCAAGAAGGGGTAGGACAGGGGAAGACCCAGTACTTC.

The chain combines TRBV6-6 with TRBJ2-7; 7 bases match TRBD1. After removal of 2 bases from V and 1 base from J, the junction contained 2 bases not matched to a gene. CDR3 length equals 14 residues. Germline V lookup: CDR1 MNHNY, CDR2 SVGAGI (reference sequence). The CDR3 coding sequence is TGTGCCAGCAGTTACCCGGGACAGTCCTACGAGCAGTACTTC. The encoded protein is CASSYPGQSYEQYF.

The rearrangement uses TRBV20-1 and TRBJ2-7; D gene ambiguous. The V gene lost 1 base and the J gene lost 6 bases, with 7 bases spanning the gap. Germline V gene sequence: CDR1 DFQATT, CDR2 SNEGSKA (reference sequence). The CDR3 runs 11 residues. The CDR3 region is CSARGSSEQYF. In DNA, the CDR3 is TGCAGTGCTAGAGGTAGCTCCGAGCAGTACTTC.

The CDR3, as DNA: TGTGCCAGCAGTTCCAGGATTCAGAACACTGAAGCTTTCTTT. Its protein product is CASSSRIQNTEAFF. The chain carries TRBV28 and TRBJ1-1; D not certain. Deletions cut 4 bases from V and 1 base from J, with 10 bases between. The CDR3 loop spans 14 amino acids. The germline CDR1 and CDR2 sequences are MDHEN and SYDVKM.

This chain uses TRBV27 with TRBJ1-2; a possible D gene is TRBD1 (5 bases). The CDR3 loop spans 14 amino acids. Trimming shortened V by 6 bases and J by 2 bases, and 13 bases separated the two germline ends. Per the germline V gene, CDR1 is MNHEY and CDR2 is SMNVEV (reference sequence). CDR3 protein: CASSWDGLNYGYTF. DNA for the CDR3: TGTGCCAGCAGCTGGGACGGACTAAACTATGGCTACACCTTC.

The rearrangement joins TRBV28 to TRBJ2-7, with 7 bases lining up with TRBD2. The CDR3 sequence is 14 residues long. V trimming: 3 bases; J trimming: 0 bases; junction bases outside the gene matches: 2. The germline CDR1 and CDR2 sequences are MDHEN and SYDVKM. The CDR3 DNA follows: TGTGCCAGCAGTTTCGGCGGGAGCTCCTACGAGCAGTACTTC. Protein: CASSFGGSSYEQYF.

The count of this clone is one. The rearrangement uses TRBV19 and TRBJ2-7; possibly TRBD2 for D (6 bases). Germline V gene sequence: CDR1 LNHDA, CDR2 SQIVND (reference sequence). CDR3 length: 15 amino acids. The V gene lost 8 bases and the J gene lost 2 bases, with 19 bases spanning the gap. CDR3 in DNA: TGTGCCAGTGGTGGTTGGGCCCGGGGGACCTACGAGCAGTACTTC. Translated: CASGGWARGTYEQYF.

The chain has TRBV19 and TRBJ1-2; D might be TRBD1 (5 bases). V lost 5 bases and J lost 5, with 9 bases in between. The CDR3 contains 12 residues. Germline-derived CDR1 and CDR2 are LNHDA and SQIVND (reference sequence). This chain's CDR3 is CASSAGGYGYTF. CDR3 DNA sequence: TGTGCCAGTAGTGCCGGGGGGTATGGCTACACCTTC. The entire variable domain, with the rest obtained from reference TRBV19 and TRBJ1-2, is as follows: DGGITQSPKYLFRKEGQNVTLSCEQNLNHDAMYWYRQDPGQGLRLIYYSQIVNDFQKGDIAEGYSVSREKKESFPLTVTSAQKNPTAFYLCASSAGGYGYTFGSGTRLTVV.

J is TRBJ2-7 and V is TRBV27, with TRBD2 identical over 11 bases. Germline V gene sequence: CDR1 MNHEY, CDR2 SMNVEV (reference sequence). The J segment lost 7 bases and the V segment lost 6 bases, leaving 5 bases of the junction unmatched. The length of the CDR3 is 13 residues. CDR3 sequence (DNA): TGTGCCAGCAGAGCTAGCGGGAGGTGGGAGCAGTACTTC. Its translation is CASRASGRWEQYF.

The chain employs TRBV4-1 and TRBJ1-2; a possible D gene is TRBD1 (5 bases). Germline assignment: CDR1 MGHRA and CDR2 YSYEKL. With 1 base removed from V and 8 bases from J, the gap between germline ends came to 11 bases. The CDR3 extends over 13 amino acids. CDR3 coding DNA: TGCGCCAGCAGCCAAGTCTTCGAGGGGGGCTACACCTTC. It encodes CASSQVFEGGYTF.

This chain links TRBV4-1 with TRBJ1-5; D not certain. Per germline, CDR1 MGHRA and CDR2 YSYEKL. Between the trimmed V and J ends, which lost 1 base and 0 bases, there was a span of 13 bases. This CDR3 contains 17 residues. CDR3 nucleotide sequence: TGCGCCAGCAGCCAAGCTCCCCTAGGAGGTAGCAATCAGCCCCAGCATTTT. Its protein product is CASSQAPLGGSNQPQHF.

The CDR3 reads CASSDSPTISSYNEQFF. The CDR3, as DNA: TGTGCCAGCAGTGACTCCCCGACTATCAGCTCCTACAATGAGCAGTTCTTC. V gene TRBV6-4 combines with J gene TRBJ2-1, with D tentatively TRBD2 (5 bases). This CDR3 comprises 17 residues. Germline-derived CDR1 and CDR2 are MRHNA and SNTAGT. Trimming took off 0 bases at V and 0 bases at J, with 12 bases between the two ends.

The J gene is TRBJ2-7, the V gene TRBV20-1; D ambiguous. V lost 3 bases to trimming and J lost 5 bases, with 14 bases between them. This CDR3 has 13 residues. Germline CDR1 is DFQATT and CDR2 is SNEGSKA (reference sequence). The CDR3 here is CSASPALGHEQYF. CDR3 sequence (DNA): TGCAGTGCTAGTCCGGCCTTAGGCCACGAGCAGTACTTC.

Here the CDR3 reads CASSYRDITKAYEQYF. CDR3 sequence (DNA): TGTGCCAGCAGTTACCGGGACATTACAAAGGCCTACGAGCAGTACTTC. The chain is built from TRBV6-2 or TRBV6-3 and TRBJ2-7; tentative D call: TRBD1 (6 bases). Trimming took off 2 bases at V and 2 bases at J, with 16 bases between the two ends. Germline V lookup: CDR1 MNHEY, CDR2 SVGEGT. The CDR3 totals 16 residues.